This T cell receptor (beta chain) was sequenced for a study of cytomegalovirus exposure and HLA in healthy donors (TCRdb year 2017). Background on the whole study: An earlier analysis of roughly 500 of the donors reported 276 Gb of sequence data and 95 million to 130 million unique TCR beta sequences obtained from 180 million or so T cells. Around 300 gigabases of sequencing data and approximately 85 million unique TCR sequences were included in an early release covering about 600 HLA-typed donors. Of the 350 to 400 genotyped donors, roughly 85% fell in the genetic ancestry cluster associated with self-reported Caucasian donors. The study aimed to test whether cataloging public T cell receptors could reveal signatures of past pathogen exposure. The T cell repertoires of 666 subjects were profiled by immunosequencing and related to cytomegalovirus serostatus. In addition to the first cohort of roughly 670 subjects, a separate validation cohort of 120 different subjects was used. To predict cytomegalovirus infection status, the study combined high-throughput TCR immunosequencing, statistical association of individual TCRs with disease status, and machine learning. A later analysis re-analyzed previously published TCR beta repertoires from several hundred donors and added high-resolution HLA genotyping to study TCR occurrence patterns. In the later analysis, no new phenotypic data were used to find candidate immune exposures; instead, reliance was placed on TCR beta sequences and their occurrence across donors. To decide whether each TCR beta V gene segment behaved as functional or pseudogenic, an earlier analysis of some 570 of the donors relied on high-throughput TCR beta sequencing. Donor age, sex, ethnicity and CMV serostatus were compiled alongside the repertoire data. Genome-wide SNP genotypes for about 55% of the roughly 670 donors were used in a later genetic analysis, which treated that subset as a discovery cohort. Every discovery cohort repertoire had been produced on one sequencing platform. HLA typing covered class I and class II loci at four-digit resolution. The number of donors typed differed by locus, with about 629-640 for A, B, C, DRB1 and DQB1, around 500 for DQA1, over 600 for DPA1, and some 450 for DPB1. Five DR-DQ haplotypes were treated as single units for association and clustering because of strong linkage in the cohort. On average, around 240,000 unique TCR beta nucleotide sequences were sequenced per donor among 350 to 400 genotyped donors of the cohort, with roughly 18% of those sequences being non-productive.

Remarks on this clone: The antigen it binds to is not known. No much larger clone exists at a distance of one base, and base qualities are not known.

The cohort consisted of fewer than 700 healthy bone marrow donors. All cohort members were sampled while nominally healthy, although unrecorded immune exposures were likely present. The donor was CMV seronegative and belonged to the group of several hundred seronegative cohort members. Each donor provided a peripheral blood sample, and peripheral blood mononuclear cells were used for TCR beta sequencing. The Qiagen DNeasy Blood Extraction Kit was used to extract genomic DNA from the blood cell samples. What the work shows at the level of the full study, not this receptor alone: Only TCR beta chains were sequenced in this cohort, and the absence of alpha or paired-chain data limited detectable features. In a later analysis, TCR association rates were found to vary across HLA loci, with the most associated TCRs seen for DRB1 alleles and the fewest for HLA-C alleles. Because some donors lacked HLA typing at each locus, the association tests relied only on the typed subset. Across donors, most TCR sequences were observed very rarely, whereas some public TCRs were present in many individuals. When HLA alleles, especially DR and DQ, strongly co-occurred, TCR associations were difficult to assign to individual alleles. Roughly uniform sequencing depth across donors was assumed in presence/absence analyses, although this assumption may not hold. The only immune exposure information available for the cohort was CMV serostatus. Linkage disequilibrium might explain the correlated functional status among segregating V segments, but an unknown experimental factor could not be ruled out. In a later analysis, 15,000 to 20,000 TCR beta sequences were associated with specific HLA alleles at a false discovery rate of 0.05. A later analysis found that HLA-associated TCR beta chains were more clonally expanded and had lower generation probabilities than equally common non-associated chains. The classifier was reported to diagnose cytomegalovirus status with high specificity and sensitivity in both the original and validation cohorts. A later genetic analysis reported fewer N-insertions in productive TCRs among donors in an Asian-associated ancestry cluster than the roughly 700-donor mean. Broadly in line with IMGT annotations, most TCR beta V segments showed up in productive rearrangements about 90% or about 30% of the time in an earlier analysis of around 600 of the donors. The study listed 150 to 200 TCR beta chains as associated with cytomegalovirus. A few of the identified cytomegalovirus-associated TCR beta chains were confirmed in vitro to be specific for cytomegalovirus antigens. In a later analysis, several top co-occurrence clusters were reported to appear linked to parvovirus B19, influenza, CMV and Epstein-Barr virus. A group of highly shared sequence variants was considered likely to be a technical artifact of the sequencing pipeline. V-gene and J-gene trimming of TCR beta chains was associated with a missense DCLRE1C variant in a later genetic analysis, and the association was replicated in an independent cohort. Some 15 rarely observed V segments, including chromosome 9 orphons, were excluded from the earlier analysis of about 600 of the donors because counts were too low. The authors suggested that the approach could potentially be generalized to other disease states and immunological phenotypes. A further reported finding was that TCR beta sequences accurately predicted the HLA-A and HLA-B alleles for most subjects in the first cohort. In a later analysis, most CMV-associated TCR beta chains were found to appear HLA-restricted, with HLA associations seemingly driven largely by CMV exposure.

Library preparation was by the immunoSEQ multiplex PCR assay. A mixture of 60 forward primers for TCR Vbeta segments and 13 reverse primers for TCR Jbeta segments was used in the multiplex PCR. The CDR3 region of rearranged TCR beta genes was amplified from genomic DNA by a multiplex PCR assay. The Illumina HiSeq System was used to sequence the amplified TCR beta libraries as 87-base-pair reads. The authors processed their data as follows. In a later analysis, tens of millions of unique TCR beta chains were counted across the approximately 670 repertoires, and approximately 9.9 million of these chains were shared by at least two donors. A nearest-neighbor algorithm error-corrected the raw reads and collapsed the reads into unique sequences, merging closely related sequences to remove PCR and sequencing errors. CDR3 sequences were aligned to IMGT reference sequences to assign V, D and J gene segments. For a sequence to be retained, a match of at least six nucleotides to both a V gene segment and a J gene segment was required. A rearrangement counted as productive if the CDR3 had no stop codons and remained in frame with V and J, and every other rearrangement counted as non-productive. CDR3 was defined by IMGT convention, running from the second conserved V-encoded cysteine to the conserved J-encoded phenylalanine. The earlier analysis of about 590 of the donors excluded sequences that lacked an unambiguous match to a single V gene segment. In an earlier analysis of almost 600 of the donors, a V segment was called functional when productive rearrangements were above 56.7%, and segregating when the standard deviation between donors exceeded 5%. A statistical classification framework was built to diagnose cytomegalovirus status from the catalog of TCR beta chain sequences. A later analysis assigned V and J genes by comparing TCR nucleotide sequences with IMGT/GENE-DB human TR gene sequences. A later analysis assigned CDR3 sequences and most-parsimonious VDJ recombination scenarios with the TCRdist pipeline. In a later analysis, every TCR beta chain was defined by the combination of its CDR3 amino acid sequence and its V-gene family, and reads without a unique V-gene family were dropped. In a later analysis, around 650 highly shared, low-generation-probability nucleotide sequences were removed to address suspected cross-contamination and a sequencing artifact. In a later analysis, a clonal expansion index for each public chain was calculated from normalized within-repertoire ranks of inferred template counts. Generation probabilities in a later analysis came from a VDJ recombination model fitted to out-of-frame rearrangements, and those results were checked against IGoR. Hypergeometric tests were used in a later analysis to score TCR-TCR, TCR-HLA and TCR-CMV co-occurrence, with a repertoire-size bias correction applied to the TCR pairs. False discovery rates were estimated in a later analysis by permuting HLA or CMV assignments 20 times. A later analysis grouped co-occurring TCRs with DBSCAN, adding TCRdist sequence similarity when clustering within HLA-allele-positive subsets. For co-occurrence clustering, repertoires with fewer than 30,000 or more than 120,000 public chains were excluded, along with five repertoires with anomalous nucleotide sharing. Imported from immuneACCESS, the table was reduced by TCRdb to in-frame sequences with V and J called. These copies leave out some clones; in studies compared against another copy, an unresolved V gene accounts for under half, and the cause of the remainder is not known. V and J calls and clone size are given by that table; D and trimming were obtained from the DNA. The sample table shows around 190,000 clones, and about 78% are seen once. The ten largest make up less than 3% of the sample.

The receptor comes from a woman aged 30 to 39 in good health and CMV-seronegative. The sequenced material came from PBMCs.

The nucleotides read TGTGCCAGCACCCCTCTCAGGGAGCGGGCCGGGGCCAACGTCCTGACTTTC. This translates into CASTPLRERAGANVLTF. The chain employs TRBV5-6 and TRBJ2-6; TRBD2 is a possible D gene, resting on 6 matching bases. From the germline V gene, CDR1 is SGHDT and CDR2 is YYEEEE. Trimming takes 6 bases from V and 4 bases from J, and the germline ends sit 20 bases apart. Taken from cysteine to phenylalanine, the CDR3 has 17 residues. Only CDR3 DNA is held: 51 bases, read in frame from base 1.